A single T cell receptor beta chain is shown here with its context. This clonotype was counted many times. It has no known antigen specificity. Per-base quality was not reported, and no clone a single base away is much larger than it. The germline V gene (reference sequence) supplies CDR1 SEHNR and CDR2 FQNEAQ. Cut back by 5 bases and 8 bases, the V and J ends lie 4 bases apart. The CDR3 goes from the cysteine to the phenylalanine over 10 residues. The only DNA kept is the CDR3, 30 bases in frame from the first base. The sample is drawn from a study of identical twins (TCRdb year 2016). Broadly, across the study: To test whether fetal clonotypes persist, this study deep-sequenced TCR alpha and beta repertoires from monozygotic twins, from unrelated adults of various ages, and from cord blood. Replicate twin experiments were performed at different times using different library preparation protocols to rule out contamination.

What the study reported, not specific to this receptor: Zero-insertion analyses could be partly confounded by invariant T cells such as MAIT and iNKT, though diverse VJ usage argued against such confounding for most clonotypes. Abundant cord blood beta clonotypes had fewer insertions, young adult naive repertoires showed a similar but weaker trend, and memory repertoires showed no such trend. Because the same donors could not be followed over many years, conclusions were based on cross-sectional statistical analysis. Compared with coincidental sharing between unrelated individuals, out-of-frame TCR alpha sequences shared between twins showed an excess of sequences with low generation probability. A weaker excess of twin sharing was found in beta out-of-frame sequences because the signal-to-noise ratio was lowered by fewer shared sequences. In monozygotic twins, out-of-frame TCR alpha sharing was systematically underestimated by recombination models, although the models agreed with sharing between unrelated individuals.

Library construction relied on 5' RACE. The sequencer was an Illumina HiSeq 2000. A universal primer binding site was added through template switching, and the final cDNA carried a unique molecular identifier so that TCR cDNA molecules could be counted accurately. First-strand cDNA for TCR alpha and beta chains was synthesized from specific primers in the conserved constant-segment region. Each cDNA library was double barcoded, with a SMART-Mk sample barcode plus Illumina barcodes, to control for contamination. TruSeq adapter sequences and Illumina sample barcodes were added in two successive PCR steps. The Illumina HiSeq platform was used with custom primers to sequence TCR alpha and beta cDNA libraries. The study's processing was this. MiGEC was used to process raw reads and extract unique molecular identifiers, and MiXCR was used to find CDR3 positions. For each individual, recombination models were inferred using an EM algorithm with the repgenHMM and IGoR tools. The tcR package in R was used for shared clonotype analysis, with sharing normalized by the product of cloneset sizes. To study raw recombination without the effects of thymic and clonal selection, out-of-frame nonproductive sequences were analyzed. Using fastp trimming at Q25 and MiXCR clonotype assembly, TCRdb reanalyzed the public sequencing data and kept in-frame beta chains. Rows with a matching CDR3 protein are joined into one entry that keeps the most common DNA and genes. The V and J calls follow TCRdb's processing rather than the paper's. The sample data list more than 650,000 distinct CDR3 sequences, and around 5.7% of these were observed just once. About 1.8% of the sample is held by the ten biggest clonotypes.

Only healthy Caucasian donors were included. The researchers also sequenced three unrelated adults who were not twins: a male aged 18 to 29, a male aged 50 to 60, and a female aged 50 to 60. Miltenyi CD45RO+ enrichment and human naive T-cell isolation kits were used to isolate memory (CD45RO+) and naive T cells from PBMC. The source of this sequence is a man between 18 and 29 years old in good health. Source material: naive T cells sorted from blood. The sample's cell subset or site label, in plain terms: cells isolated with a human naive T-cell isolation kit. This chain joins TRBV7-9 to TRBJ2-1, with the D gene uncertain. Here is the DNA: TGTGCCAGCAGCAGTGATGAGCAGTTCTTC. It specifies CASSSDEQFF.